Listed here is a single TCR beta chain. Its antigen remains unidentified. A much larger clone lies a single base off, so this may be a read error. The data originate from a study of blood T cells in healthy people across ages. Study-level results: The study regarded diversity estimates from one million T cells as underestimates.

Alongside a J-beta primer mix, a sample-barcoded 5' primer served in a second PCR lasting roughly 6 to 11 cycles. Each CDR3 protein gets one entry after TCRdb re-called the 5' RACE reads with MiXCR. The sample includes over 1,300,000 distinct CDR3 sequences, 59% seen only once; the top ten take 5.5% to 8%. The CDR3 loop spans 14 amino acids. Per the germline V gene, CDR1 is LGHDT and CDR2 is YNNKEL (reference sequence). The clonotype was recovered from a man between 18 and 35 years old in good health. Sequencing was performed on blood. The rearrangement uses TRBV3-1 and TRBJ1-5; the D gene is possibly TRBD1 (5 bases). The CDR3 sequence: CASSRDSSNRPQHF. In DNA, the CDR3 is TGTGCCAGCAGCCGCGACAGTAGCAATCGGCCCCAGCATTTT.